A single sample gave rise to the 8 T cell receptor beta chains below, sequenced in a study of T cell responses to AZD1222 COVID-19 vaccine. The data were produced by immunoSEQ multiplex PCR, yet TCRdb's version contains in-frame clones alone and is incomplete. The data show about 140,000 clones, 85% to 95% seen once. Sequences were derived from peripheral blood, sampled 28 days after the second AZD1222 dose. The receptors derive from an adult who received the AZD1222 COVID-19 vaccine.

CDR3 bases: TGTGCCAGCAGTTTTGCGGGGGGGCACATTCAGTACTTC. Its protein product is CASSFAGGHIQYF. V and J are TRBV25-1 and TRBJ2-4, with 9 bases that match TRBD2. CDR1 and CDR2 (germline): MGHDK, SYGVNS. The V segment lost 5 bases and the J segment 8 bases; nucleotides outside the gene matches: 4. There are 13 residues in the CDR3.

Comments on this clone: Other DNA sequences in the same sample also yield this CDR3. The chain employs TRBV7-8 and TRBJ2-7; D unclear. The CDR3 runs to 12 residues. V shed 3 bases and J shed 4 bases, with 7 bases lying between them. CDR1 SGHVS and CDR2 FQNEAQ come from the germline V gene. In DNA form, the CDR3 reads TGTGCCAGCAGCTTGGGCAGATACGAGCAGTACTTC. Amino acids: CASSLGRYEQYF.

The genes are TRBV4-3 and TRBJ1-3; maybe TRBD1 (6 bases). This CDR3 has 17 residues. Per germline, CDR1 LGHNA and CDR2 YSLEER. Trimming pared 0 bases from V and 0 bases from J, leaving 12 bases between. The CDR3 nucleotides read TGCGCCAGCAGCCAAGAACCACAGGGCCTCTCTGGAAACACCATATATTTT. Residues: CASSQEPQGLSGNTIYF.

The genes are TRBV29-1 and TRBJ1-4; 11 nucleotides match TRBD1. This CDR3 has 13 residues. Germline CDR1 SQVTM, CDR2 ANQGSEA. The V segment lost 5 bases and the J segment 6 bases; nucleotides outside the gene matches: 2. CDR3 residues: CSVRTGGHEKLFF. For the CDR3, the DNA is TGCAGCGTTCGGACAGGGGGCCATGAAAAACTGTTTTTT.

This chain connects TRBV28 to TRBJ1-1, with a tentative D call TRBD1 (5 bases). V gave up 5 bases and J gave up 4 bases, with 17 bases separating them. The CDR3 is made up of 15 amino acids. Germline CDR1 reads MDHEN; CDR2 reads SYDVKM. The CDR3 sequence is CASSPTQGGATEAFF. CDR3 nucleotides: TGTGCCAGCAGTCCAACTCAGGGAGGTGCCACTGAAGCTTTCTTT. The whole variable domain, filled in from reference TRBV28 and TRBJ1-1, reads DVKVTQSSRYLVKRTGEKVFLECVQDMDHENMFWYRQDPGLGLRLIYFSYDVKMKEKGDIPEGYSVSREKKERFSLILESASTNQTSMYLCASSPTQGGATEAFFGQGTRLTVV.

The rearrangement joins TRBV27 to TRBJ2-1; D is perhaps TRBD2 (6 bases). There are 14 residues in the CDR3. CDR1 is MNHEY and CDR2 is SMNVEV in the germline V gene (reference sequence). Trimming cost V 2 bases and J 3 bases, with 8 bases left between them. The CDR3 loop is CASSLRGIYNEQFF. CDR3 in DNA: TGTGCCAGCAGTTTACGGGGGATCTACAATGAGCAGTTCTTC.

The V and J genes are TRBV12-5 and TRBJ2-1; the D gene is possibly TRBD2 (6 bases). V was cut by 5 bases and J by 12 bases, with 14 bases left in between. Germline-derived CDR1 and CDR2 are LGHNT and FRNRAP. This CDR3 has 12 residues. CDR3 loop: CASGIRSGSQFF. The CDR3 DNA reads as TGTGCTAGTGGTATCCGTAGCGGTTCGCAGTTCTTC.

The J gene is TRBJ2-1, the V gene TRBV29-1; 9 positions match TRBD2. Germline V lookup: CDR1 SQVTM, CDR2 ANQGSEA. The CDR3 has 13 residues. V lost 1 base to trimming and J lost 9 bases; unmatched junction nucleotides: 4. For the CDR3, the DNA is TGCAGCGTTGAAGCTAGCGGGGTGGGTGAGCAGTTCTTC. It encodes CSVEASGVGEQFF.